Below, 19 T cell receptor beta chains from the same sample are listed, as sequenced in a study of blood T cells in healthy people across ages. Alongside a J-beta primer mix, a sample-barcoded 5' primer served in a second PCR lasting roughly 7 to 11 cycles. From the 5' RACE reads, TCRdb called clonotypes with MiXCR, one entry per CDR3 protein. The sample lists some 760,000 distinct CDR3 sequences, around 25% occurring once. In addition, the sample was reused for a study of T cells of mothers and their children.

Sample: blood. The receptors were gathered from a boy between 10 and 17 years old in good health.

This sequence joins TRBV7-2 and TRBJ2-2; D is unclear. This CDR3 contains 15 residues. The germline V gene encodes CDR1 SGHTA and CDR2 FQGNSA. V was cut by 5 bases and J by 1 base, with 11 bases left in between. The DNA of the CDR3 is TGTGCCAGCAGCCTTACACCTGGGAACACCGGGGAGCTGTTTTTT. Amino acid sequence: CASSLTPGNTGELFF.

In the case of this clonotype: Given the absence of the conserved phenylalanine or tryptophan at the CDR3 end, a read error is likely. The chain joins TRBV4-2 to TRBJ2-3; 8 bases agree with TRBD2. The CDR3 is 18 amino acids. Germline CDR1 is LGHNA and CDR2 is YNFKEQ. Trimming at V came to 0 bases and at J to 2 bases, leaving 10 bases not matched to a gene. CDR3 region: CASSQEVVIAGLTDTQYL. CDR3 nucleotides: TGTGCCAGCAGCCAAGAAGTGGTGATAGCGGGACTCACAGATACGCAGTATCTT.

At least ten counts were recorded for this clonotype. V and J are TRBV18 and TRBJ2-1, with D perhaps TRBD2 (6 bases). The CDR3 contains 16 residues. The V gene lost 3 bases and the J gene lost 1 base, with 13 bases spanning the gap. The germline V gene encodes CDR1 KGHSH and CDR2 LQKENI. Here the CDR3 DNA reads TGTGCCAGCTCACCCGGAACTAGCCGATCCTACAATGAGCAGTTCTTC. Translation: CASSPGTSRSYNEQFF.

This clonotype was observed a handful of times. The final CDR3 position lacks the conserved phenylalanine or tryptophan, pointing to a likely read error. The limits of the CDR3 on the DNA are not certain, so only TCRdb's listed CDR3 is given. The chain is built from TRBV4-1 and TRBJ2-5; the tabulated D call, TRBD1, remains unverified against the DNA. Germline V gene sequence: CDR1 MGHRA, CDR2 YSYEKL. Including both end residues, the CDR3 is 14 amino acids long. This CDR3 is CASSQDLGGGLGNL.

This chain connects TRBV2 to TRBJ2-5; D is ambiguous. The J call may be faulty, since TRBJ2-1 better matches the DNA end. This CDR3 is 16 amino acids long. Germline V CDR1 and CDR2: SNHLY, FYNNEI. The CDR3 is CASSDSADPSYNEQFF. The CDR3 nucleotides read TGTGCCAGCAGTGATTCCGCAGACCCTTCATACAATGAGCAGTTCTTC.

The chain is built from TRBV9 and TRBJ2-7; D might be TRBD1 (6 bases). Germline CDR1 is SGDLS and CDR2 is YYNGEE. This CDR3 has 14 amino acids. V was cut by 5 bases and J by 2 bases, with 14 bases left in between. The CDR3 protein is CASSWGQDTYEQYF. The CDR3, as DNA: TGTGCCAGCAGTTGGGGGCAGGACACCTACGAGCAGTACTTC.

This chain connects TRBV12-3 or TRBV12-4 to TRBJ2-1, with D tentatively TRBD2 (6 bases). With 2 bases removed from V and 6 bases from J, the gap between germline ends came to 14 bases. CDR3 size: 15 residues. CDR3 protein: CASSLIAVKSNEQFF. The CDR3 nucleotides are TGTGCCAGCAGTTTAATAGCGGTCAAAAGCAATGAGCAGTTCTTC.

This chain joins TRBV27 and TRBJ2-1, with D possibly matching TRBD2 (5 bases). V was shortened by 5 bases and J by 7 bases, with 9 bases between the two germline ends. Germline V gene lookup returns CDR1 MNHEY and CDR2 SMNVEV (reference sequence). CDR3 size: 12 residues. The CDR3 bases are TGTGCCAGCAGTAGGGAGCTGAATGAGCAGTTCTTC. Encoded protein: CASSRELNEQFF.

Points on this clonotype: An end of the junction differs from the germline gene, which may be a read error. V usage is TRBV12-3 or TRBV12-4 and J usage is TRBJ2-5, with D possibly matching TRBD1 (5 bases). This CDR3 has 13 amino acids. The CDR3 DNA reads TGTGCCAGCAGTTTCGGCGGAGAAGGGGTAGGGTTCTTC. Encoded protein: CASSFGGEGVGFF.

This clonotype has a handful of counts. The J gene is TRBJ2-1, the V gene TRBV10-3; D gene unclear. CDR3 length: 13 amino acids. V was clipped by 4 bases and J by 2 bases, with 6 bases between them. Germline V gene data show CDR1 as ENHRY and CDR2 as SYGVKD. CDR3 residues: CAISGWAYNEQFF. Written as DNA, the CDR3 is TGTGCCATCAGTGGATGGGCCTACAATGAGCAGTTCTTC.

V gene TRBV15 combines with J gene TRBJ1-6; no clear D. Germline V gene lookup returns CDR1 LNHNV and CDR2 YYDKDF (reference sequence). The CDR3 spans 12 residues. Trimming stripped 3 bases from V and 6 bases from J, with 3 bases between. As DNA, the CDR3 is TGTGCCACCAGCAGGAGTAATTCACCCCTCCACTTT. Residues: CATSRSNSPLHF. Drawing the rest from reference TRBV15 and TRBJ1-6, the complete variable domain is DAMVIQNPRYQVTQFGKPVTLSCSQTLNHNVMYWYQQKSSQAPKLLFHYYDKDFNNEADTPDNFQSRRPNTSFCFLDIRSPGLGDTAMYLCATSRSNSPLHFGNGTRLTVT.

The genes are TRBV5-1 and TRBJ2-7, with 7 bases aligning to TRBD1. V lost 3 bases, J lost 2 bases, and 8 bases stayed unmatched. Germline V gene lookup returns CDR1 SGHRS and CDR2 YFSETQ. The CDR3 covers 15 residues. DNA for the CDR3: TGCGCCAGCAGCTCAGAGACAGGGATGACCTACGAGCAGTACTTC. Translating gives CASSSETGMTYEQYF.

This clonotype was seen more than once but under ten times. V gene TRBV6-5 combines with J gene TRBJ2-1, with D perhaps TRBD2 (6 bases). The tail of the sequence fits TRBJ2-7 better, so the J call may be wrong. The CDR3 is made up of 16 amino acids. Germline values: CDR1 MNHEY, CDR2 SVGAGI. The CDR3 DNA is TGTGCCAGCAGTTACCAGAGGGTTGGGGGGTCCTACGAGCAGTACTTC. Encoded protein: CASSYQRVGGSYEQYF.

This clonotype was counted between two and nine times. V gene TRBV29-1 combines with J gene TRBJ2-5; no reliable D call. Germline V CDR1 and CDR2: SQVTM, ANQGSEA. V was clipped by 5 bases and J by 11 bases, with 12 bases between them. This CDR3 spans 10 amino acids. DNA of the CDR3: TGCAGCGTTCGAGAAGTGGAGCAGTACTTC. It codes for CSVREVEQYF.

The chain carries TRBV4-2 and TRBJ2-2; the match to TRBD2 covers 7 bases. This CDR3 is 16 amino acids long. Losses at the gene ends were 3 bases for V and 3 bases for J; bases not matched to a gene: 7. Per germline, CDR1 LGHNA and CDR2 YNFKEQ. CDR3 region: CASSQFVAGDTGELFF. The CDR3 coding sequence is TGTGCCAGCAGCCAGTTCGTAGCGGGTGACACCGGGGAGCTGTTTTTT.

This clonotype appeared many times. The chain couples TRBV20-1 to TRBJ2-3; 9 bases align to TRBD2. CDR1 DFQATT and CDR2 SNEGSKA come from the germline V gene (reference sequence). CDR3 length: 15 residues. The J segment lost 0 bases and the V segment lost 0 bases, leaving 1 base of the junction unmatched. CDR3 DNA: TGCAGTGCTAGAGATCTAGCGGGGAGCACAGATACGCAGTATTTT. As protein: CSARDLAGSTDTQYF.

The V and J genes are TRBV12-5 and TRBJ1-2, with D maybe TRBD1 (6 bases). The CDR3 length is 15 residues. V was clipped by 2 bases and J by 8 bases, with 18 bases between them. Germline V gene lookup returns CDR1 LGHNT and CDR2 FRNRAP. The CDR3 nucleotides read TGTGCTAGTGGTTTGACCCTTACAGGGTTAGGAGGCTACACCTTC. This encodes CASGLTLTGLGGYTF.

The chain employs TRBV19 and TRBJ2-2; the D is unclear. Between the trimmed V and J ends, which lost 4 bases and 1 base, there was a span of 4 bases. CDR3 length: 13 residues. CDR1 is LNHDA, CDR2 SQIVND, per germline (reference sequence). CDR3 loop: CASSTLNTGELFF. CDR3 coding DNA: TGTGCCAGTAGTACCTTGAACACCGGGGAGCTGTTTTTT.

With regard to this clonotype: Mismatch with germline at one junction end may stem from a read error. This chain links TRBV6-6 with TRBJ1-2; 10 bases are a match to TRBD1. This CDR3 has 14 amino acids. Per the germline V gene, CDR1 is MNHNY and CDR2 is SVGAGI (reference sequence). The CDR3 is CASSYDRDRGSYIF. The CDR3 DNA sequence: TGTGCCAGCAGTTACGACCGGGACAGGGGTAGCTACATCTTC.